These T cell receptor beta chains were read from a single sample in a study of cytomegalovirus exposure and HLA in healthy donors. TCRdb's table, derived via immunoSEQ multiplex PCR, lists solely in-frame clones and lacks some. The repertoire table contains approximately 50,000 clones. Sequences were obtained from PBMCs. These receptors came from a woman between 40 and 55 years old in good health and CMV-seronegative. The CDR3 runs from the conserved cysteine through the conserved F or W. Fields, in order: J gene, D gene, V gene, CDR3 DNA, CDR3 protein. A D gene is named only where the DNA matches it firmly.

TRBJ2-5 | TRBD2 | TRBV5-1 | TGCGCCAGCAGCCGGGCGGGGGAAGAGACCCAGTACTTC | CASSRAGEETQYF
TRBJ2-2 | - | TRBV6-1 | TGTGCCAGCAGCCAGGACGGGAGAGGCGGGGAGCTGTTTTTT | CASSQDGRGGELFF
TRBJ1-5 | TRBD1 | TRBV18 | TGTGCCAGCTCACCCACTCTAGGGACAGGCAATCAGCCCCAGCATTTT | CASSPTLGTGNQPQHF
TRBJ1-2 | - | TRBV29-1 | TGCAGCGCCATTGAGGCCCGACCCAACTATGGCTACACCTTC | CSAIEARPNYGYTF
TRBJ1-5 | - | TRBV5-1 | TGCGCCAGCAGCTTGGTAGGGGCAGATGAGCCCCAGCATTTT | CASSLVGADEPQHF
TRBJ1-5 | - | TRBV2 | TGTGCCAGCAGTGTAAACCCCCCCGGTGGGCCCCAGCATTTT | CASSVNPPGGPQHF
TRBJ2-1 | - | TRBV7-3 | TGTGCCAGCAGCTTATCAGGGGAGGGTCACAATGAGCAGTTCTTC | CASSLSGEGHNEQFF
TRBJ2-7 | TRBD2 | TRBV20-1 | TGCAGTGCCCAGCGGGGGGGCGAGTACTTC | CSAQRGGEYF
TRBJ2-5 | TRBD2 | TRBV5-4 | TGTGCCAGCAGCTTGGCCCCAGCGGGGGGGCAAGAGACCCAGTACTTC | CASSLAPAGGQETQYF
TRBJ2-5 | TRBD1 | TRBV7-9 | TGTGCCAGCAGCTTAGGGGACAGGGGAAGGGAGACCCAGTACTTC | CASSLGDRGRETQYF
TRBJ2-5 | TRBD1 | TRBV6-1 | TGTGCCAGCAGTGGGCCAACCGGACAGGGGATCGGGAACCAGTACTTC | CASSGPTGQGIGNQYF
TRBJ2-1 | TRBD2 | TRBV4-2 | TGTGCCAGCAGCCAAGCTAGCGGGGGGGCCGTAAATGAGCAGTTCTTC | CASSQASGGAVNEQFF
TRBJ1-4 | TRBD1 | TRBV4-1 | TGCGCCAGCAGCCGGGGACAGATTAATGAAAAACTGTTTTTT | CASSRGQINEKLFF
TRBJ2-5 | TRBD1 | TRBV25-1 | TGTGCCAGCAGTGAGTTGGGTACCGGGACAGGGCGGGAAGAGACCCAGTACTTC | CASSELGTGTGREETQYF
TRBJ1-2 | - | TRBV6-1 | TGTGCCAGCAGTGGTACAGGTGACACCTATGGCTACACCTTC | CASSGTGDTYGYTF
TRBJ1-2 | - | TRBV5-8 | TGTGCCAGCAGTTTGACAGACTATGGCTACACCTTC | CASSLTDYGYTF
TRBJ2-7 | TRBD2 | TRBV9 | TGTGCCAGCAGCGTAGGGCCTAGCGGGAGCTACGAGCAGTACTTC | CASSVGPSGSYEQYF
TRBJ2-1 | TRBD2 | TRBV30 | TGTGCCTGGAGTGTACTACTAGCGGGAGATGGTGAGCAGTTCTTC | CAWSVLLAGDGEQFF
TRBJ1-5 | - | TRBV10-3 | TGTGCCACCACAGGGAGCAGTGGCGATCAGCCCCAGCATTTT | CATTGSSGDQPQHF
TRBJ2-7 | TRBD2 | TRBV4-1 | TGCGCCAGCAGCTCTTCTAGCGGGAGGCCCTACGAGCAGTACTTC | CASSSSSGRPYEQYF
TRBJ2-5 | - | TRBV20-1 | TGCAGTGCTAGATCTCAAGAGACCCAGTACTTC | CSARSQETQYF
TRBJ1-3 | - | TRBV2 | TGTGCCAGCTGTCGAGTACTCTCTGGAAACACCATATATTTT | CASCRVLSGNTIYF
TRBJ2-7 | TRBD2 | TRBV19 | TGTGCCAGTAGTAGCGCTAGCGGGACTAATCTCTTGTCCGAGCAGTACTTC | CASSSASGTNLLSEQYF
TRBJ1-3 | - | TRBV14 | TGTGCCAGCAGCCAAGGAACGGTCTCTGGAAACACCATATATTTT | CASSQGTVSGNTIYF
TRBJ2-7 | - | TRBV6-1 | TGTGCCAGCAGCCCAGGCGTCGGGGTTACCTACGAGCAGTACTTC | CASSPGVGVTYEQYF
TRBJ1-3 | - | TRBV6-5 | TGTGCCAGCAGTTACTCGGGGCTCTCTGGAAACACCATATATTTT | CASSYSGLSGNTIYF
TRBJ2-2 | TRBD2 | TRBV15 | TGTGCCACCAGCAGAGAGCAAGGACTAGCGGGCAACACCGGGGAGCTGTTTTTT | CATSREQGLAGNTGELFF
TRBJ1-2 | - | TRBV6-4 | TGTGCCAGCAGTGATTTACGAGGGGGCTACACCTTC | CASSDLRGGYTF
TRBJ1-6 | TRBD1 | TRBV4-1 | TGTGCCAGCAGCCAAGTTCAGGGGGCTGATTCACCCCTACACTTT | CASSQVQGADSPLHF
TRBJ2-3 | TRBD2 | TRBV19 | TGTGCCAGCTCTCTAGCGGGGAGGGCGGATACGCAGTATTTT | CASSLAGRADTQYF
TRBJ1-1 | - | TRBV5-1 | TGCGCCAGCCTAGGAGGGGCCATGAACACTGAAGCTTTCTTT | CASLGGAMNTEAFF
TRBJ2-1 | TRBD2 | TRBV9 | TGTGCCAGCAGCCCTACTAGCGGGAGGGCCTCGTACAATGAGCAGTTCTTC | CASSPTSGRASYNEQFF
TRBJ2-5 | TRBD2 | TRBV29-1 | TGCAGCGTTGGGGGGCCGACTAGCGATCAAGAGAACCAGTACTTC | CSVGGPTSDQENQYF
TRBJ2-5 | TRBD2 | TRBV29-1 | TGCAGCGTTGATAGACTAGCGGGAGAGACCCAGTACTTC | CSVDRLAGETQYF
TRBJ1-2 | - | TRBV11-2 | TGTGCCAGCAAAATCCTGGCCTTCGACTATGGCTACACCTTC | CASKILAFDYGYTF
TRBJ2-7 | TRBD2 | TRBV18 | TGTGCCAGCTCACCACCTATTAGCGGGAGGTCTCCCGCCTACGAGCAGTACTTC | CASSPPISGRSPAYEQYF
TRBJ1-2 | - | TRBV7-9 | TGTGCCAGCAGCTTAGACGGCAGGGCCAGAGATGGCTACACCTTC | CASSLDGRARDGYTF
TRBJ2-7 | - | TRBV15 | TGTGCCACCAGCAGCGGGACTTATGACTACGAGCAGTACTTC | CATSSGTYDYEQYF
TRBJ1-2 | - | TRBV27 | TGTGCCAGCAGAGCATTACAGGGAAACTATGGCTACACCTTC | CASRALQGNYGYTF
TRBJ2-7 | TRBD1 | TRBV25-1 | TGTGCCAGCGCGGGACAGGTCTTACACGAGCAGTACTTC | CASAGQVLHEQYF
TRBJ2-3 | - | TRBV9 | TGTGCCAGCAGTCCGGGTACAAGGGGAGATACGCAGTATTTT | CASSPGTRGDTQYF
TRBJ1-5 | - | TRBV15 | TGTGCCACCAGCAGTCTCAGGGGTTATAGCAATCAGCCCCAGCATTTT | CATSSLRGYSNQPQHF
TRBJ1-1 | - | TRBV15 | TGTGCCACCAGCACCCCTAACGGCAGGAGGGAAGCTTTCTTT | CATSTPNGRREAFF
TRBJ2-5 | - | TRBV29-1 | TGCAGCCTAGGACAAGAGACCCAGTACTTC | CSLGQETQYF
TRBJ1-4 | TRBD1 | TRBV18 | TGTGCCAGCGCACCACGCCAAACAGGGGTGAATGAAAAACTGTTTTTT | CASAPRQTGVNEKLFF